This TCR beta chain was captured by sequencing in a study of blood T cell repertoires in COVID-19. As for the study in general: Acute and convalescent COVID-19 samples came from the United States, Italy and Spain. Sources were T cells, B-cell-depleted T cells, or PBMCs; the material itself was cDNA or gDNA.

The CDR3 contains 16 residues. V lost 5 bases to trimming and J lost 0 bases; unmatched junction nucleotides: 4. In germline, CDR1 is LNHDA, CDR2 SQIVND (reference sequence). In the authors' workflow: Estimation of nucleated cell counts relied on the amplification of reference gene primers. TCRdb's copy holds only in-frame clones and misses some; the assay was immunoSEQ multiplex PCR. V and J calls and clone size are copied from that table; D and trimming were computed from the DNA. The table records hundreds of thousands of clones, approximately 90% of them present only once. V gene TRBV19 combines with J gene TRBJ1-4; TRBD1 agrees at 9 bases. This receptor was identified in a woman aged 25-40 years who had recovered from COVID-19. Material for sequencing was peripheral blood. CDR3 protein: CASSVQGAATNEKLFF. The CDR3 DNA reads TGTGCCAGTAGTGTACAGGGGGCGGCAACTAATGAAAAACTGTTTTTT.